This T cell receptor beta chain was documented in a study of blood T cell repertoires in COVID-19. Study-wide background: Both acute and convalescent COVID-19 samples were obtained from the United States, Italy and Spain.

How the authors handled the data: Reference gene primers were amplified, and this amplification served to estimate nucleated cell counts. Profiled with immunoSEQ multiplex PCR; TCRdb holds only in-frame clones, not every one. That table gives V, J and clone size, and the DNA gave D and trimming. The table has under 200,000 clones, around nine tenths seen once. With 5 bases removed from V and 6 bases from J, the gap between germline ends came to 16 bases. CDR3 size: 14 residues. Germline V CDR1 and CDR2: MNHEY, SVGAGI. This rearrangement joins TRBV6-5 to TRBJ1-1, with D perhaps matching TRBD1 (5 bases). Sequenced: peripheral blood. The TCR sequence derives from a woman aged 80 or older with COVID-19, enrolled during active disease. The CDR3 region is CASSPRSPGAEAFF. For the CDR3, the DNA is TGTGCCAGCAGTCCCCGGTCCCCGGGGGCTGAAGCTTTCTTT.